This passage covers 15 T cell receptor beta chains from one sample sequenced in a study of T cell responses to AZD1222 COVID-19 vaccine. Sequencing used immunoSEQ multiplex PCR; TCRdb keeps in-frame clones, though not all of them. This table holds about 110,000 clones, about 88% found once. This specimen consisted of peripheral blood, obtained on day 0 of AZD1222 vaccination. These receptors were obtained from an adult in good health.

This clone was seen just once. This CDR3 is CASLQPRGRFVGEQFF. CDR3 DNA sequence: TGTGCCAGCCTTCAACCGAGGGGGAGGTTCGTGGGTGAGCAGTTCTTC. This chain connects TRBV27 to TRBJ2-1; either TRBD1 or TRBD2 may fit D (6 bases each). This CDR3 has 16 amino acids. With 8 bases removed from V and 9 bases from J, the gap between germline ends came to 26 bases. Germline V CDR1 and CDR2: MNHEY, SMNVEV (reference sequence).

The chain joins TRBV29-1 to TRBJ2-1; D is ambiguous. Trimming took 3 bases from V and 0 from J, leaving 6 bases between them. The CDR3 runs to 13 residues. Per germline, CDR1 SQVTM and CDR2 ANQGSEA. CDR3 in amino acids: CSVDFSSYNEQFF. The CDR3 nucleotides read TGCAGCGTTGATTTCAGCTCCTACAATGAGCAGTTCTTC.

The chain joins TRBV4-1 to TRBJ1-1; TRBD1 matches at 9 bases. The ends lost 7 bases at V and 3 bases at J; junction bases unmatched: 18. The germline gives CDR1 MGHRA, CDR2 YSYEKL. This CDR3 comprises 18 residues. CDR3 protein: CASKEPGDRADSYTEAFF. The CDR3 nucleotides are TGCGCCAGCAAAGAACCCGGGGACAGGGCAGACTCATACACTGAAGCTTTCTTT.

The chain uses TRBV30 and TRBJ1-2, with D hard to call. Trimming left V 1 base short and J 5 bases short, with 14 bases between. CDR3 length: 14 residues. Germline V gives CDR1 GTSNPN, CDR2 SVGIG (reference sequence). The CDR3 region has the DNA TGTGCCTGGAGTGAGGGCGTATTCGGTTATGGCTACACCTTC. This translates into CAWSEGVFGYGYTF.

A single count supports this clone. The rearrangement links TRBV6-2 or TRBV6-3 to TRBJ2-7; TRBD2 agrees at 7 bases. Germline V CDR1 and CDR2: MNHEY, SVGEGT. Germline trimming cut 4 bases from V and 7 bases from J; bases unmatched to any gene: 10. The CDR3 contains 14 residues. CDR3 in amino acids: CASSWTRRSGEQYF. For the CDR3, the DNA is TGTGCCAGCAGTTGGACTAGGCGGTCTGGAGAGCAGTACTTC.

The CDR3 coding sequence is TGCGCCAGCAGCTTGGATTATAGCTCTCCTGTGGACGTC. It yields the protein CASSLDYSSPVDV. The chain links TRBV5-1 to TRBJ2-7; the D is unclear. There are 13 residues in the CDR3. Germline CDR1 and CDR2: SGHRS and YFSETQ.

The rearrangement joins TRBV29-1 to TRBJ2-5, with D possibly called TRBD1 or TRBD2 (5 bases each). The CDR3 runs 12 residues. Trimming pared 4 bases from V and 4 bases from J, leaving 10 bases between. CDR1 is SQVTM, CDR2 ANQGSEA, per germline. The CDR3 region is CSVVRGGETQYF. The CDR3 nucleotides are TGCAGCGTTGTGAGGGGTGGAGAGACCCAGTACTTC.

V usage is TRBV19 and J usage is TRBJ1-2; TRBD1 is a possible D gene (5 bases). Germline V gives CDR1 LNHDA, CDR2 SQIVND (reference sequence). Trimming left V 8 bases short and J 4 bases short, with 11 bases between. This CDR3 contains 12 residues. In DNA, the CDR3 is TGTGCCAGTGTCCAGGGCTCCTATGGCTACACCTTC. Amino acid sequence: CASVQGSYGYTF.

This chain uses TRBV19 with TRBJ1-3; TRBD1 might be the D (5 bases). Trimming removed 6 bases at V and 2 bases at J, with 14 bases between. Germline CDR1 LNHDA, CDR2 SQIVND (reference sequence). The CDR3 is made up of 15 amino acids. The CDR3 is CASSVLGGAGNTIYF. The DNA for the CDR3 is TGTGCCAGTAGCGTCTTGGGGGGGGCTGGAAACACCATATATTTT.

This chain connects TRBV29-1 to TRBJ2-1; 8 bases match TRBD2. The CDR3 length is 13 residues. The germline V gene encodes CDR1 SQVTM and CDR2 ANQGSEA. V was pared by 6 bases and J by 6 bases, with 7 bases of the junction left unmatched. CDR3 protein: CSVATSGSNEQFF. DNA of the CDR3: TGCAGCGTGGCAACTAGCGGCAGCAATGAGCAGTTCTTC.

The chain is built from TRBV5-6 and TRBJ1-5; 8 nucleotides line up with TRBD1. The CDR3 spans 15 residues. The trim removed 3 bases at V and 4 bases at J, leaving 6 bases unmatched. Germline lookup yields CDR1 SGHDT and CDR2 YYEEEE. CDR3 nucleotide sequence: TGTGCCAGCAGCTCAGGGACAGGTTGGAATCAGCCCCAGCATTTT. It translates to CASSSGTGWNQPQHF.

The chain recombines TRBV5-6 with TRBJ2-1; D is perhaps TRBD2 (7 bases). CDR3 length: 16 residues. Trimming removed 6 bases at V and 1 base at J, with 17 bases between. Germline assignment: CDR1 SGHDT and CDR2 YYEEEE. CDR3 protein: CASKVTAGASYNEQFF. The CDR3 nucleotides are TGTGCCAGCAAGGTAACCGCGGGGGCATCCTACAATGAGCAGTTCTTC.

The chain employs TRBV7-6 and TRBJ2-3, with D possibly matching TRBD2 (7 bases). Trimming took off 1 base at V and 5 bases at J, with 16 bases between the two ends. This CDR3 is 16 amino acids long. Germline assignment: CDR1 SGHVS and CDR2 FNYEAQ. CDR3 nucleotides: TGTGCCAGCAGCTTAGAGGCCGCGGGGGCGGTAGATACGCAGTATTTT. This translates into CASSLEAAGAVDTQYF. Using reference TRBV7-6 and TRBJ2-3 for the parts outside the CDR3, the full variable domain is GAGVSQSPRYKVTKRGQDVALRCDPISGHVSLYWYRQALGQGPEFLTYFNYEAQQDKSGLPNDRFSAERPEGSISTLTIQRTEQRDSAMYRCASSLEAAGAVDTQYFGPGTRLTVL.

This clone came up a few times. The CDR3 loop is CASSKAGREQFF. The CDR3 DNA is TGTGCCAGTAGTAAAGCGGGTAGAGAGCAGTTCTTC. V is TRBV19 and J is TRBJ2-1; D may be TRBD2 (6 bases). Per germline, CDR1 LNHDA and CDR2 SQIVND (reference sequence). With 4 bases removed from V and 10 bases from J, the gap between germline ends came to 11 bases. The CDR3 sequence is 12 residues long. The full variable domain, its missing parts supplied by reference TRBV19 and TRBJ2-1, is DGGITQSPKYLFRKEGQNVTLSCEQNLNHDAMYWYRQDPGQGLRLIYYSQIVNDFQKGDIAEGYSVSREKKESFPLTVTSAQKNPTAFYLCASSKAGREQFFGPGTRLTVL.

The chain joins TRBV6-5 to TRBJ2-1, with TRBD1 as a possible D gene (6 bases). There are 15 residues in the CDR3. The V gene's germline CDR1 is MNHEY and CDR2 SVGAGI. Trimming took off 6 bases at V and 0 bases at J, with 12 bases between the two ends. This chain's CDR3 is CASRTGTHSYNEQFF. The CDR3 nucleotides read TGTGCCAGCAGGACCGGGACACACTCCTACAATGAGCAGTTCTTC.